This TCR beta chain was sequenced for a study of blood T cells in healthy people across ages. This CDR3 has 18 amino acids. Germline CDR1 and CDR2: MGHRA and YSYEKL. With 1 base clipped from V and 0 bases from J, the junction kept 6 bases outside the gene matches. The use of a sample-barcoded 5' primer and a J-beta primer mix characterized a second PCR of about 7 to 12 cycles. TCRdb recomputed calls from the 5' RACE reads with MiXCR, one row per CDR3 protein. The table has about 1,600,000 distinct CDR3 sequences, 42% seen once; the top ten hold roughly 8.2%. Sample: blood. This TCR was recovered from a young woman in good health. The chain is built from TRBV4-1 and TRBJ2-3; 11 positions agree with TRBD2. The CDR3 sequence is CASSQALAGGPSTDTQYF. The CDR3, as DNA: TGCGCCAGCAGCCAAGCCCTAGCGGGGGGCCCCAGCACAGATACGCAGTATTTT.